The rows below give T cell receptor beta chains drawn from one sample of a study of cytomegalovirus exposure and HLA in healthy donors. Profiling relied on immunoSEQ multiplex PCR, and the TCRdb table lists in-frame clones only, not all of them. The table includes over 85,000 clones, around 81% detected once. Sequenced sample: PBMCs. Every receptor here comes from a man aged 40-50 years in good health and CMV-seropositive. CDR3s include the opening cysteine and the closing phenylalanine or tryptophan. Expanded clones get a size class; other rows say once, few or many, or leave the size out.

TRBV5-6	.	CASSGGQGSYEQYF
TRBV7-3	.	CASSPDYDTQYF
TRBV7-9	.	CSSTIVEGPRRVEQYF
TRBV9	.	CASSYGQVTDEQFF
TRBV10-1	.	CASRRTGNDEQYF
TRBV30	few	CALAQGLGEAFF
TRBV18	.	CASSPSGGTEAFF
TRBV5-4	.	CASSSPTSGRNEQYF
TRBV30	.	CAWRGQGVTEAFF
TRBV4-1	.	CASSQGSSYNEQFF
TRBV4-1	.	CASSLQLSYNEQFF
TRBV6-1	few	CASSEAGPSGVTGSPLHF
TRBV25-1	few	CASSEVRGEQYF
TRBV19	.	CASTTPGPGELFF
TRBV19	.	CASGRVEAGANVLTF
TRBV19	few	CASTLFLSGANVLTF
TRBV6-6	.	CASSYVQGTEAFF
TRBV28	few	CASRGGQGSNEQYF
TRBV28	.	CASRPDSNQPQHF